This TCR beta chain was obtained from a study of blood T cell repertoires in COVID-19. Looking at the study overall: COVID-19 samples from acute and convalescent phases originated in the United States, Italy and Spain. Nucleic acid was either cDNA or gDNA, and it came from T cells, B-cell-depleted T cells, or PBMCs.

Seattle participants joined during active infection and were tracked over time. The protocol was immunoSEQ multiplex PCR, while the TCRdb copy is restricted to in-frame clones and leaves out a portion. The sample consists of about 190,000 clones, just under 90% of them appearing once. The sample comprised peripheral blood. The sequence derives from a woman in her 70s with COVID-19, enrolled during active disease.

The CDR3 nucleotides read TGTGCCACCAGTGACCGGGACAGGGGGCTTCAGCCCCAGCATTTT. Its protein product is CATSDRDRGLQPQHF. The V and J genes are TRBV24-1 and TRBJ1-5; 12 bases agree with TRBD1. V lost 4 bases to trimming and J lost 6 bases; unmatched junction nucleotides: 3. In germline, CDR1 is KGHDR, CDR2 SFDVKD. This CDR3 is 15 amino acids long.